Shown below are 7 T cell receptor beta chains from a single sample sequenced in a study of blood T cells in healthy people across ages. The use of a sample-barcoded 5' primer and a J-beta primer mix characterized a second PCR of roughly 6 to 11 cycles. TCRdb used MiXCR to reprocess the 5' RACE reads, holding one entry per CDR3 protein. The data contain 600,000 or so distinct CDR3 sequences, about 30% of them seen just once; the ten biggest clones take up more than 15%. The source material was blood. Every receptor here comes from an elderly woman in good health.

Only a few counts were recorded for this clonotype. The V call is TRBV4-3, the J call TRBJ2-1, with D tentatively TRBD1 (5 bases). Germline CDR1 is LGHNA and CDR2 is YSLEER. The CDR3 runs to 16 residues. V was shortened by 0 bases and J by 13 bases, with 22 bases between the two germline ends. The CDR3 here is CASSQDWGWPSETQFF. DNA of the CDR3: TGCGCCAGCAGCCAAGATTGGGGCTGGCCGAGCGAGACCCAGTTCTTC.

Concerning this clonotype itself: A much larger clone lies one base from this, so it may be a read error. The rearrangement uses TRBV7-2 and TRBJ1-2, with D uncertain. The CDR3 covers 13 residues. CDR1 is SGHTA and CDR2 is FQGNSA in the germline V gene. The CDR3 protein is CASSFRQNYSYTF. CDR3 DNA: TGTGCCAGCAGCTTCAGGCAGAACTATAGCTACACCTTC.

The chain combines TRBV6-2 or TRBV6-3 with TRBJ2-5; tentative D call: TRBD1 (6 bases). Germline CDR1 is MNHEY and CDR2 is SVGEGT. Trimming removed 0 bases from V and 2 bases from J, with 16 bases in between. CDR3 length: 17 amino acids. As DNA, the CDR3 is TGTGCCAGCAGTTACTCGAGGAGAGGGGGTTGGCAAGAGACCCAGTACTTC. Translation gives CASSYSRRGGWQETQYF.

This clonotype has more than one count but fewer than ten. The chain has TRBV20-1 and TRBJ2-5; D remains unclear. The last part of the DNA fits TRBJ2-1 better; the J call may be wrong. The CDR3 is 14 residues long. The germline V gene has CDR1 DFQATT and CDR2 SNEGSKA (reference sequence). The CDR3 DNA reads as TGCAGTGCTAGAATCATATCGTCTCAAGAGACCCAGTTCTTC. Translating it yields CSARIISSQETQFF.

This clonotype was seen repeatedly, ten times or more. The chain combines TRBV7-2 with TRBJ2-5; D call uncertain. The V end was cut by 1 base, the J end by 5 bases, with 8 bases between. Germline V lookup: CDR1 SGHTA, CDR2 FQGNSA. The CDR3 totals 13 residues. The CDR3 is CASSLGSTETQYF. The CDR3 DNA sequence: TGTGCCAGCAGCTTAGGAAGCACGGAGACCCAGTACTTC.

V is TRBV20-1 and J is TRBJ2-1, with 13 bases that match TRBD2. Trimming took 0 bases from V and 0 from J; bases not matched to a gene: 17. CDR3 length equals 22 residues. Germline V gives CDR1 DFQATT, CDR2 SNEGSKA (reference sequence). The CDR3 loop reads CSARDPGLAGVHAPSSYNEQFF. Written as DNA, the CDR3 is TGCAGTGCTAGAGATCCCGGACTAGCGGGAGTCCATGCCCCCAGCTCCTACAATGAGCAGTTCTTC.

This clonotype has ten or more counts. Here the CDR3 reads CASSPRRWSLSYEQYF. CDR3 in DNA: TGCGCCAGCAGCCCCCGACGGTGGTCCCTCTCCTACGAGCAGTACTTC. V and J are TRBV5-1 and TRBJ2-7; D is undetermined. This CDR3 is built from 16 residues. Trimming pared 4 bases from V and 0 bases from J, leaving 17 bases between. Germline CDR1 SGHRS, CDR2 YFSETQ.